A single sample is the source of the 10 T cell receptor beta chains below, sequenced in a study of technical replicates of blood from several donors. Produced via immunoSEQ multiplex PCR; TCRdb's table is partial and in-frame only. Of approximately 58,000 clones listed, approximately 86% are singletons. Sequenced input: PBMCs. The origin of the receptors is a human donor in good health. Some clones in this sample may be carry-over from other donors' samples.

The chain has TRBV7-9 and TRBJ1-2; no firm D call. This CDR3 is built from 15 residues. V lost 1 base, J lost 0 bases, and 9 bases lay in between. The germline CDR1 and CDR2 sequences are SEHNR and FQNEAQ (reference sequence). CDR3 amino acids: CASSLDGLANYGYTF. The DNA for the CDR3 is TGTGCCAGCAGCTTAGATGGACTCGCTAACTATGGCTACACCTTC.

The chain joins TRBV10-3 to TRBJ1-6; weak D call: TRBD1 (5 bases). Trimming removed 6 bases at V and 0 bases at J, with 12 bases between. This CDR3 has 16 amino acids. Germline lookup yields CDR1 ENHRY and CDR2 SYGVKD. CDR3 sequence: CAISQTASSYNSPLHF. CDR3 DNA: TGTGCCATCAGCCAGACAGCGAGCTCCTATAATTCACCCCTCCACTTT.

The chain carries TRBV11-2 and TRBJ2-2, with a weak D call TRBD2 (6 bases). V was clipped by 2 bases and J by 5 bases, with 12 bases between them. The germline V gene encodes CDR1 SGHAT and CDR2 FQNNGV. The CDR3 sequence is 15 residues long. The CDR3 loop reads CASSLQAGRTGELFF. CDR3 sequence (DNA): TGTGCCAGCAGCTTACAGGCGGGGAGAACCGGGGAGCTGTTTTTT.

This clone appeared a few times. V and J are TRBV4-1 and TRBJ2-7; D is ambiguous. CDR1 and CDR2 (germline): MGHRA, YSYEKL. The CDR3 spans 15 residues. Trimming pared 1 base from V and 5 bases from J, leaving 15 bases between. The CDR3 nucleotides read TGCGCCAGCAGCCAAGCGTGGTCTTTCAGCGACGAGCAGTACTTC. Protein sequence: CASSQAWSFSDEQYF.

Worth noting for this clone: Other DNA sequences in the sample encode the same CDR3. The rearrangement joins TRBV7-2 to TRBJ2-7, with 12 positions matching TRBD1. The CDR3 extends over 15 amino acids. Germline V lookup: CDR1 SGHTA, CDR2 FQGNSA. V was pared by 0 bases and J by 6 bases, with 3 bases of the junction left unmatched. CDR3: CASSLAGQGASEQYF. CDR3 nucleotides: TGTGCCAGCAGCTTAGCGGGACAGGGGGCCAGCGAGCAGTACTTC.

The J gene is TRBJ1-1, the V gene TRBV1. TRBV1 is termed a pseudogene. The CDR3 extends over 18 amino acids. CDR3: CTSSQDEVREGMNTEAFF. The CDR3 DNA reads TGCACCAGCAGCCAAGATGAGGTCAGGGAGGGAATGAACACTGAAGCTTTCTTT.

V gene TRBV29-1 combines with J gene TRBJ2-7; 11 nucleotides agree with TRBD2. Germline V lookup: CDR1 SQVTM, CDR2 ANQGSEA. The CDR3 covers 14 residues. After removal of 4 bases from V and 5 bases from J, the junction contained 7 bases not matched to a gene. CDR3 DNA sequence: TGCAGCGTTGGACTAGCGGGGTGGGGCCACGAGCAGTACTTC. It translates to CSVGLAGWGHEQYF.

The chain carries TRBV27 and TRBJ2-1; possibly TRBD1 for D (5 bases). V shed 5 bases and J shed 0 bases, with 17 bases lying between them. This CDR3 has 17 amino acids. Germline values: CDR1 MNHEY, CDR2 SMNVEV (reference sequence). The CDR3 coding sequence is TGTGCCAGCAGTGTCGCAGTTAGGGGCCACTCCTACAATGAGCAGTTCTTC. Translating it yields CASSVAVRGHSYNEQFF.

Relative to its sample, this clone is medium-sized. The V gene is TRBV4-3, the J gene TRBJ2-6; 7 bases are shared with TRBD2. Germline assignment: CDR1 LGHNA and CDR2 YSLEER. The CDR3 sequence is 17 residues long. V lost 2 bases, J lost 0 bases, and 4 bases stayed unmatched. The CDR3 protein is CASSQPSSGSGANVLTF. The CDR3 nucleotides are TGCGCCAGCAGCCAACCTTCTAGCGGCTCTGGGGCCAACGTCCTGACTTTC.

This clone showed up just once. The chain carries TRBV4-2 and TRBJ1-2; D is uncertain. This CDR3 comprises 14 residues. V was cut by 0 bases and J by 4 bases, with 9 bases left in between. Germline CDR1 and CDR2: LGHNA and YNFKEQ. CDR3 loop: CASSQDGRGYGYTF. CDR3 nucleotide sequence: TGTGCCAGCAGCCAAGATGGGAGAGGCTATGGCTACACCTTC.